These 21 T cell receptor beta chains were sequenced from one sample in a study of identical twins. One entry per CDR3 protein, called by TCRdb with MiXCR from the 5' RACE reads. There are around 490,000 distinct CDR3 sequences in the sample; 12% to 15% occur only once, and around 0.48% lies in the top ten. The same data also contributed to another study, on yellow fever vaccine responses in identical twins.

Sequenced input: CD4+ T cells sorted from blood. The source of these receptors is a woman younger than 35 in good health.

The chain has TRBV28 and TRBJ1-5; D is possibly TRBD1 (6 bases). Trimming cost V 6 bases and J 1 base, with 13 bases left between them. The germline CDR1 and CDR2 sequences are MDHEN and SYDVKM. The CDR3 consists of 15 residues. CDR3: CASRGAGVSNQPQHF. CDR3 sequence (DNA): TGTGCCAGCAGGGGAGCAGGGGTGAGCAATCAGCCCCAGCATTTT.

This clonotype was seen a few times. The genes are TRBV29-1 and TRBJ2-1; D may be TRBD1 (5 bases). The germline V gene has CDR1 SQVTM and CDR2 ANQGSEA. The CDR3 runs 12 residues. V lost 4 bases and J lost 4, with 8 bases in between. Here the CDR3 reads CSVASGYNEQFF. The CDR3 DNA is TGCAGCGTTGCGTCAGGGTACAATGAGCAGTTCTTC.

This clonotype was observed at least ten times. The rearrangement links TRBV10-3 to TRBJ2-3; unclear D gene. The CDR3 is 15 residues long. Looked up from germline, CDR1 is ENHRY and CDR2 is SYGVKD. V lost 4 bases and J 0 bases, leaving 11 bases between the germline ends. The CDR3 DNA is TGTGCCATCAGTGGGAACACCCCTAGCACAGATACGCAGTATTTT. Translation gives CAISGNTPSTDTQYF.

Only a few counts were recorded for this clonotype. CDR3 in amino acids: CASSKRGQSSGEQYF. The CDR3 bases are TGCGCCAGCAGTAAACGGGGGCAGAGTTCGGGCGAGCAGTACTTC. The chain employs TRBV10-2 and TRBJ2-7; either TRBD1 or TRBD2 may fit D (6 bases each). CDR1 and CDR2 from the germline V gene are WSHSY and SAAADI. The V end lost 5 bases, the J end lost 6 bases, and 20 bases lay between the germline ends. This CDR3 contains 15 residues.

This rearrangement joins TRBV10-3 to TRBJ2-7; D assignment may be TRBD1 or TRBD2 (6 bases each). CDR3 length equals 13 residues. V was clipped by 8 bases and J by 2 bases, with 13 bases between them. The germline V gene encodes CDR1 ENHRY and CDR2 SYGVKD. CDR3 bases: TGTGCCATCGGGGGGCCGGACGCCTACGAGCAGTACGTC. Its protein is CAIGGPDAYEQYV.

The CDR3 region is CASRRQGVSDTQYF. Written as DNA, the CDR3 is TGTGCCAGCAGGAGACAGGGGGTGTCGGATACGCAGTATTTT. The J gene is TRBJ2-3, the V gene TRBV5-6; 9 bases line up with TRBD1. V shed 5 bases, J shed 6 bases, and the junction held 7 bases outside the gene matches. This CDR3 contains 14 residues. The V gene's germline CDR1 is SGHDT and CDR2 YYEEEE.

The rearrangement links TRBV20-1 to TRBJ2-2; tentative D call: TRBD2 (6 bases). This CDR3 has 15 residues. V lost 1 base and J lost 4, with 13 bases in between. Germline values: CDR1 DFQATT, CDR2 SNEGSKA (reference sequence). CDR3: CSARVTEGTTGELFF. The CDR3 bases are TGCAGTGCTAGAGTAACGGAGGGGACCACCGGGGAGCTGTTTTTT.

The V call is TRBV12-3 or TRBV12-4, the J call TRBJ2-1, with TRBD2 identical over 8 bases. CDR3 length: 13 amino acids. The J segment lost 10 bases and the V segment lost 7 bases, leaving 9 bases of the junction unmatched. Here the CDR3 DNA reads TGTGCCAGCACTAAACTAGCGGCCAGAGAGCAGTTCTTC. This encodes CASTKLAAREQFF.

This clonotype was recorded a few times. The CDR3 DNA sequence: TGTGCCACCAGCAAAGCCAGGGGGGAGCTGTTTTTT. It yields the protein CATSKARGELFF. This chain connects TRBV15 to TRBJ2-2; no firm D call. The CDR3 consists of 12 residues. The germline CDR1 and CDR2 sequences are LNHNV and YYDKDF (reference sequence). V lost 4 bases to trimming and J lost 8 bases, with 8 bases between them.

V is TRBV7-6 and J is TRBJ2-1; tentatively, D is TRBD1 (6 bases). The V and J ends lost 5 bases and 2 bases respectively, with 13 bases between them. Per the germline V gene, CDR1 is SGHVS and CDR2 is FNYEAQ. This CDR3 is built from 15 residues. The CDR3 coding sequence is TGTGCCAGCAGCGTAACGGGACAACCCTACAATGAGCAGTTCTTC. It is translated as CASSVTGQPYNEQFF.

The chain combines TRBV7-9 with TRBJ1-2, with D tentatively TRBD1 (5 bases). This CDR3 has 15 amino acids. Germline lookup yields CDR1 SEHNR and CDR2 FQNEAQ (reference sequence). The V end was cut by 6 bases, the J end by 2 bases, with 16 bases between. CDR3 DNA sequence: TGTGCCAGCAGGCTTACGAGTTCAGGGAACTATGGCTACACCTTC. Translation: CASRLTSSGNYGYTF.

The chain uses TRBV12-3 or TRBV12-4 and TRBJ1-4, with D hard to call. The CDR3 length is 15 residues. The V end was cut by 3 bases, the J end by 0 bases, with 8 bases between. CDR3 sequence reads: CASSFYSATNEKLFF. The CDR3 DNA reads TGTGCCAGCAGTTTCTACTCGGCAACTAATGAAAAACTGTTTTTT.

The chain combines TRBV5-1 with TRBJ1-1, with D unresolved. The CDR3 has 15 residues. CDR1 is SGHRS and CDR2 is YFSETQ in the germline V gene. Trimming removed 0 bases from V and 3 bases from J, with 12 bases in between. In nucleotides, the CDR3 is TGCGCCAGCAGCTTGGTCGGGGTAGAGGACACTGAAGCTTTCTTT. Translating gives CASSLVGVEDTEAFF.

The rearrangement joins TRBV15 to TRBJ2-3, with 8 nucleotides matching TRBD2. The CDR3 totals 16 residues. Unmatched junction bases numbered 10, after V lost 2 bases and J lost 6 bases. Looked up from germline, CDR1 is LNHNV and CDR2 is YYDKDF (reference sequence). Here the CDR3 reads CATSRPGAGGSDTQYF. The CDR3 DNA reads as TGTGCCACCAGCAGACCTGGGGCGGGGGGATCCGATACGCAGTATTTT.

The chain carries TRBV29-1 and TRBJ2-3, with 8 bases lining up with TRBD2. This CDR3 comprises 15 residues. The ends lost 3 bases at V and 2 bases at J; junction bases unmatched: 7. Per germline, CDR1 SQVTM and CDR2 ANQGSEA. The CDR3 is CSVESAGAPTDTQYF. CDR3 in DNA: TGCAGCGTTGAGTCAGCGGGGGCGCCCACAGATACGCAGTATTTT.

J is TRBJ2-4 and V is TRBV14; 8 nucleotides agree with TRBD1. The V gene end was trimmed by 2 bases and the J gene end by 5 bases; junction bases not matched to a gene: 5. Germline loops: CDR1 SGHDN, CDR2 FVKESK. The length of the CDR3 is 15 residues. The CDR3 region has the DNA TGTGCCAGCAGCCAACGACAGGGGCGCCAAAACATTCAGTACTTC. This encodes CASSQRQGRQNIQYF.

The table lists this clonotype with a few counts. The chain carries TRBV7-6 and TRBJ2-1, with TRBD1 identical over 7 bases. The V and J ends lost 8 bases and 4 bases, in that order; junction bases with no gene match: 8. CDR3 length equals 14 residues. In germline, CDR1 is SGHVS, CDR2 FNYEAQ. CDR3 sequence (DNA): TGTGCCAGCGGGTGGGACAGTCCTTACAATGAGCAGTTCTTC. Translation gives CASGWDSPYNEQFF.

This clonotype came up a few times. This chain connects TRBV28 to TRBJ1-2, with TRBD1 identical over 8 bases. Trimming at V came to 2 bases and at J to 4 bases, leaving 3 bases not matched to a gene. The CDR3 is 14 residues long. Germline CDR1 and CDR2: MDHEN and SYDVKM. The CDR3 nucleotides are TGTGCCAGCAGTTTAGACAGGGGCAGCTATGGCTACACCTTC. It yields the protein CASSLDRGSYGYTF.

V is TRBV5-8 and J is TRBJ2-1; 14 bases agree with TRBD2. This CDR3 has 15 amino acids. The germline CDR1 and CDR2 sequences are SGHTS and YDEGEE. V lost 4 bases and J lost 9; bases outside the gene matches: 6. The DNA of the CDR3 is TGTGCCAGCAGCCCCGGGACTAGCGGGAGCACTGAGCAGTTCTTC. Translation gives CASSPGTSGSTEQFF.

The gene calls are TRBV7-8 and TRBJ2-3, with 12 positions matching TRBD2. The CDR3 sequence is 16 residues long. Germline-derived CDR1 and CDR2 are SGHVS and FQNEAQ. V dropped 5 bases and J dropped 4; count of bases not matched to a gene: 7. The CDR3 DNA is TGTGCCAGCAGCCCAATGACTAGCGGGAGTGCAGATACGCAGTATTTT. The encoded protein is CASSPMTSGSADTQYF.

The chain has TRBV21-1 and TRBJ2-2; the DNA was not compared with TRBD1, the D call given in the table. TRBV21-1 is a pseudogene locus. The CDR3 has 18 amino acids. CDR3 amino acids: CAGPSSTGTEINTGELFF. The CDR3 DNA is TGTGCCGGTCCTTCCTCAACCGGGACAGAAATAAACACCGGGGAGCTGTTTTTT.